These 5 T cell receptor beta chains share one sample of origin, sequenced in a study of technical replicates of blood from a handful of donors. Some clones are missing from TCRdb's copy, which holds only in-frame ones; the method was immunoSEQ multiplex PCR. The sample includes 45,000 to 55,000 clones, 94% seen only once; the top ten take around 0.2%. Source material: T cells isolated from PBMCs. These receptors were taken from a human donor in good health.

The CDR3 protein is CASSVALSGTEAFF. Here the CDR3 DNA reads TGTGCCAGCAGCGTAGCCCTGTCGGGCACTGAAGCTTTCTTT. This chain joins TRBV9 and TRBJ1-1; D not certain. The CDR3 length is 14 residues. V shed 0 bases and J shed 4 bases, with 10 bases lying between them. The germline gives CDR1 SGDLS, CDR2 YYNGEE.

The V call is TRBV7-9, the J call TRBJ2-5; maybe TRBD2 (6 bases). CDR3 length equals 12 residues. Germline values: CDR1 SEHNR, CDR2 FQNEAQ (reference sequence). Trimming removed 1 base from V and 7 bases from J, with 7 bases in between. CDR3 nucleotides: TGTGCCAGCAGCTTAGTGGGGGGGACCCAGTACTTC. This translates into CASSLVGGTQYF.

This clone was observed once. The V call is TRBV13, the J call TRBJ2-1; D uncertain. The CDR3 loop spans 15 amino acids. Looked up from germline, CDR1 is PRHDT and CDR2 is FYEKMQ (reference sequence). V was trimmed by 0 bases and J by 0 bases, leaving 6 bases between them. CDR3 coding DNA: TGTGCCAGCAGCTTAGGGCGGCACTCCTACAATGAGCAGTTCTTC. It codes for CASSLGRHSYNEQFF.

The chain is built from TRBV5-6 and TRBJ2-5; TRBD2 is a possible D gene (5 bases). Trimming stripped 6 bases from V and 5 bases from J, with 20 bases between. This CDR3 is 15 amino acids long. Germline V lookup: CDR1 SGHDT, CDR2 YYEEEE. This CDR3 reads CASNNLLDTWETQYF. The DNA of the CDR3 is TGTGCCAGCAACAACCTACTAGATACTTGGGAGACCCAGTACTTC. Filled out from reference TRBV5-6 and TRBJ2-5, the complete variable domain reads DAGVTQSPTHLIKTRGQQVTLRCSPKSGHDTVSWYQQALGQGPQFIFQYYEEEERQRGNFPDRFSGHQFPNYSSELNVNALLLGDSALYLCASNNLLDTWETQYFGPGTRLLVL.

A single count supports this clone. The gene calls are TRBV19 and TRBJ2-7; 7 nucleotides agree with TRBD2. In germline, CDR1 is LNHDA, CDR2 SQIVND (reference sequence). J lost 6 bases, V lost 5 bases, and 13 bases had no gene match. This CDR3 region has 15 residues. The CDR3 nucleotides read TGTGCCAGTAGTCCCGGGATGGGAGGGATAGCCGAGCAGTACTTC. Encoded protein: CASSPGMGGIAEQYF.